This T cell receptor beta chain emerged from a study of shared clonotypes between healthy human individuals. Study background: Participating donors consisted of a couple of women and a few men aged 18 to 49.

In the authors' workflow: ImmunoSEQ output lacked quality scores and full-length reads, limiting matched filtering. Here immunoSEQ multiplex PCR was the method, and the copy in TCRdb shows in-frame clones only, minus some. V, J and clone size are those of that table, while D and trimming were read from the DNA. This table has 2,500,000 or so clones, roughly 93% appearing once. V was pared by 0 bases and J by 2 bases, with 10 bases between. Germline values: CDR1 SGHRS, CDR2 YFSETQ. This CDR3 has 15 amino acids. Only Caucasian adults living in Nashville, Tennessee made up the donor group. General observations from the study: On the whole, naive subsets had larger estimated richness than memory subsets had.

Concerning this clone: Its antigen is still unknown. The sample contains more than one DNA sequence encoding this CDR3.

The genes are TRBV5-1 and TRBJ2-3, with a tentative D call TRBD1 (6 bases). The receptor was derived from a man younger than 30 in good health. Some clones in this sample may be carry-over from other donors' samples. The sample taken for sequencing was naive CD4+ T cells from PBMCs. Noted subset: CD45RA+ positively selected. The CDR3 loop reads CASSLGQGITDTQYF. The DNA for the CDR3 is TGCGCCAGCAGCTTGGGGCAGGGGATCACAGATACGCAGTATTTT.